The present T cell receptor beta chain was sequenced within a study of response to subunit inactivated influenza vaccine (dated by TCRdb to the late 2010s). Describing the broader study: Deep quantitative profiling of the T cell receptor repertoire was used in the study to follow responses to a trivalent subunit inactivated influenza vaccine. Broad study findings and their caveats: The authors proposed that each seasonal influenza vaccination may bring in only a limited number of new T cells.

The method behind the library was RT-PCR. The reads were generated on an Illumina HiSeq 2500. The raw public data were reprocessed by TCRdb itself: fastp quality trimming at Q25, MiXCR clonotype calling, in-frame beta chains only. Merged by CDR3 protein, the rows form single entries marked with the most common genes and DNA. The sample profile shows about 570,000 distinct CDR3 sequences; about 10% of them were found once. The ten largest clones represent 11% of the sample. For this chain, trimming is 1 base at the V end and 4 bases at the J end, and the number of junction bases without a gene match is 7. The CDR3 sequence holds 17 residues, the cysteine and phenylalanine included. CDR3 DNA is the only sequence kept; it has 51 bases, read in frame from the first base. This clonotype was counted only a few times. This clone's antigen is unknown. No qualities accompany the bases; no much larger clone lies one base away.

Another study also made use of these data, one on T cells expressing NK-cell markers. In that second paper, the authors write: TCR beta cDNA libraries were prepared using 5'RACE template switching, which introduced a universal primer site and unique molecular identifiers. TCR beta-chain repertoires were profiled in sorted CD3+CD56+NKG2C+, CD3+CD56+NKG2C- and CD3+CD56-NKG2C+ T-cell subsets from fewer than 10 donors. Among the eight sequenced donors, only one was HCMV-seronegative, while the other seven were HCMV-seropositive. In several experiments an anti-gammadeltaTCR antibody was added to restrict sorting to alphabetaTCR-expressing T cells. In over 5 donors, the dominant CD3+CD56+NKG2C+ clonotypes were among the top 10 CD8+ clonotypes and accounted for roughly 1.0-7.5% of CD8+ T cells. Those dominant clonotypes were again the most abundant among CD3+CD56-NKG2C+ cells in a few donors, at about 25-60.1%. Whether the expanded NKG2C-expressing T cell clones were specific for HCMV antigens was left unclear. All eight donors whose samples were sequenced were randomly selected healthy volunteers, three of them men and five women. A commercial ELISA kit detecting HCMV-specific IgG in serum was used to determine HCMV serostatus. Ficoll density gradient centrifugation was used to isolate peripheral blood mononuclear cells from blood. For 5 or 6 donors, unsorted PBMC were also used to sequence bulk peripheral blood T-cell repertoires. cDNA synthesis was primed from the TCR beta constant segment and was followed by two successive PCR amplification steps. The libraries were sequenced on Illumina HiSeq 2000/2500, MiSeq or NextSeq, producing 2 x 150 bp reads. Reads were demultiplexed and grouped by UMI with MIGEC, and clonotypes were assembled and quantified with MiTCR. To exclude erroneous sequences, any TCR cDNA sequence not supported by at least two reads was discarded. The tcR package was used for downstream repertoire analysis, and clonotypes were matched between fractions using CDR3 nucleotide sequence together with V segment. VDJmatch was used to annotate antigen specificity against VDJdb, with one amino acid substitution in CDR3 permitted.

The clonotype was recovered from a man aged 50 to 60 who received an inactivated influenza vaccine. Donor details come from another sample of the same person, matched by shared clones. The chain joins TRBV12-3 or TRBV12-4 to TRBJ2-7; 13 bases in the junction line up with TRBD2. This material consisted of PBMCs from blood, taken on the day of vaccination. The DNA reads as follows: TGTGCCAGCAGTTTAGATCGACTAGCGGGGGGCAAGTACGAGCAGTACTTC. This encodes CASSLDRLAGGKYEQYF.